This T cell receptor (beta chain) was profiled in a study of blood T cell repertoires in COVID-19. On the study more broadly: T cells, B-cell-depleted T cells, or PBMCs supplied cDNA or gDNA.

The CDR3 length is 16 residues. Germline values: CDR1 MNHNY, CDR2 SVGAGI (reference sequence). Trimming cost V 6 bases and J 6 bases, with 21 bases left between them. This clone was observed a few times. How the authors handled the data: Amplification of reference gene primers provided the estimated nucleated cell counts. The method was immunoSEQ multiplex PCR; TCRdb's version includes in-frame clones alone and lacks a portion of them. Clone size and V and J calls were adopted from that table, with D and trimming inferred from the DNA. The sample yields 200,000 to 250,000 clones, 88% seen once. The chain links TRBV6-6 to TRBJ2-1; TRBD2 is a possible D gene (6 bases). Sequenced sample: peripheral blood. The receptor comes from a middle-aged woman who had recovered from COVID-19. In DNA form, the CDR3 reads TGTGCCAGCAGACCTGGGAGGCTAGTGCCCTCCAATGAGCAGTTCTTC. Translation: CASRPGRLVPSNEQFF.